The 4 T cell receptor beta chains in this list originate from one sample, sequenced in a study of blood T cell repertoires in COVID-19. The repertoire was sequenced with immunoSEQ multiplex PCR; TCRdb's copy has only in-frame clones and lacks some. The profile shows around 26,000 clones, approximately 91% of them singletons. The source material was peripheral blood. These receptors came from a man aged 70 or older with active COVID-19.

The chain carries TRBV25-1 and TRBJ1-1, with D possibly TRBD1 on 6 matching bases. V was pared by 4 bases and J by 0 bases, with 15 bases between. Germline CDR1 is MGHDK and CDR2 is SYGVNS. This CDR3 region has 16 residues. Here the CDR3 reads CASSVLDSLMNTEAFF. The CDR3 nucleotides are TGTGCCAGCAGTGTATTGGACAGTCTCATGAACACTGAAGCTTTCTTT.

V and J are TRBV4-1 and TRBJ2-7; possible D gene TRBD1, 6 bases. Trimming took off 1 base at V and 6 bases at J, with 13 bases between the two ends. Germline V gene data show CDR1 as MGHRA and CDR2 as YSYEKL. The CDR3 length is 14 residues. The CDR3 here is CASSQVQGVGEQYF. The CDR3 nucleotides read TGCGCCAGCAGCCAAGTACAGGGAGTCGGCGAGCAGTACTTC.

The chain employs TRBV4-1 and TRBJ1-1; weak D call: TRBD1 (5 bases). Between the trimmed V and J ends, which lost 3 bases and 5 bases, there was a span of 16 bases. CDR3 size: 15 residues. CDR1 is MGHRA and CDR2 is YSYEKL in the germline V gene. Written as DNA, the CDR3 is TGCGCCAGCAGCCAGAATCCCCAGGGCTGGACTGAAGCTTTCTTT. Its translation is CASSQNPQGWTEAFF.

V and J are TRBV7-2 and TRBJ1-5; the D is unclear. Germline assignment: CDR1 SGHTA and CDR2 FQGNSA. CDR3 length: 14 residues. V was shortened by 2 bases and J by 1 base, with 6 bases between the two germline ends. The DNA of the CDR3 is TGTGCCAGCAGCTTATCCAAAAGCAATCAGCCCCAGCATTTT. Encoded protein: CASSLSKSNQPQHF. Complete variable domain (other parts from reference TRBV7-2 and TRBJ1-5): GAGVSQSPSNKVTEKGKDVELRCDPISGHTALYWYRQSLGQGLEFLIYFQGNSAPDKSGLPSDRFSAERTGGSVSTLTIQRTQQEDSAVYLCASSLSKSNQPQHFGDGTRLSIL.